This T cell receptor beta chain was sequenced in a study of tumor-infiltrating lymphocytes in primary liver carcinoma. Study-wide background: Stage T1-T3 N0M0 tumors measured roughly 4.2 to 10 cm at most.

The sample holds many counts of this clonotype. Its antigen is not known. TCR beta cDNA came from about 470 ng total RNA, primed with a constant-region primer. Construction of TCR beta libraries relied on three successive nested multiplex PCR rounds employing slightly modified ARM-PCR. The first two PCR rounds, around 11 cycles each, used TRBV1-TRBV30 forward primers and a C-beta reverse primer. TCRdb ran MiXCR on the multiplex PCR reads and lists one entry per CDR3 protein. The sample has roughly 100,000 distinct CDR3 sequences; 69% are singletons. CDR1 is MNHEY, CDR2 SVGAGI, per germline. The CDR3 consists of 16 residues. Between the trimmed V and J ends, which lost 6 bases and 1 base, there was a span of 17 bases. Study-level results: Overlap between tumor regions exceeded overlap of tumor with adjacent tissue or blood. Present in all five tumor regions were only about 7-25% of the top clones.

Bulk tissue was left unsorted, and RNA and DNA were co-extracted from about 20-30 mg of it. Five discrete regions of every tumor underwent sampling. This rearrangement joins TRBV6-5 to TRBJ2-3, with TRBD1 as a possible D gene (6 bases). The material sequenced was liver tumor tissue from sampling region 5. Subset here: tumor region T5, tumor centre. This TCR derives from a woman in her sixties with primary liver carcinoma and hepatitis B virus infection. CDR3 in amino acids: CASRSWGHGRTDTQYF. CDR3 nucleotide sequence: TGTGCCAGCAGATCCTGGGGGCATGGTCGCACAGATACGCAGTATTTT.